Detailed here is one T cell receptor beta chain. Its antigen remains unidentified. This entry belongs to a study of CD8+CD57+ T cells in acquired aplastic anemia. For the study at large: Healthy-donor CD4+ cells averaged about 11 million reads. Whole-study findings and limits: No significant difference in CD8+ Simpson's diversity was found between patients and controls.

Template material for TCR beta VDJ and CDR3 profiling consisted of genomic DNA. TCRdb re-derived calls from the reads in MiXCR, one entry per CDR3 protein. The sample consists of around 170,000 distinct CDR3 sequences, less than 55% of them appearing once. Looked up from germline, CDR1 is ENHRY and CDR2 is SYGVKD. CDR3 size: 14 residues. J was trimmed by 3 bases and V by 5 bases; bases with no gene match: 6. The sequenced sample was sorted CD4+, CD8+, or CD8+CD57+ T cells (not recorded which) from PBMCs. The sequence was collected from a human donor in good health. This chain links TRBV10-3 with TRBJ1-1, with 7 bases lining up with TRBD1. The DNA of the CDR3 is TGTGCCATCAGTCTGACAGGGAGGGACACTGAAGCTTTCTTT. Protein product: CAISLTGRDTEAFF.